This T cell receptor beta chain appears in the sequencing data of a study of shared clonotypes between healthy human individuals. The study, taken as a whole, reports: Compared with memory subsets, naive subsets generally had larger estimated richness. Clonotype sharing across four donors was observed for roughly 5% of naive CD4 clonotypes.

Sequencing was performed with immunoSEQ multiplex PCR; in TCRdb, only in-frame clones are kept and a portion is missing. Among about 2.1 million clones listed, about 92% were seen once. Concerning this clone: Its antigen is not identified.

The naive CD8 fraction comprised CD45RO-negative cells positively selected for CCR7 and excluded terminally differentiated effector memory CD45RA+ cells. The CDR3 loop spans 15 amino acids. Looked up from germline, CDR1 is WNHNN and CDR2 is SYGVQD (reference sequence). Trimming pared 8 bases from V and 0 bases from J, leaving 16 bases between. The V and J genes are TRBV10-1 and TRBJ1-1; TRBD1 might be the D (6 bases). Input material: naive CD8+ T cells from PBMCs. The clonotype was recovered from a man aged 18 to 30 in good health. Some clones in this sample may be carry-over from other donors' samples. CDR3 amino acids: CASFKRTALNTEAFF. The CDR3 nucleotides are TGCGCCAGCTTCAAACGGACAGCGTTGAACACTGAAGCTTTCTTT.